This T cell receptor beta chain was sequenced during a study of CD8+ T cells in alopecia areata. Isolated RNA was reverse transcribed into cDNA used as the sequencing template. TCRdb keeps only in-frame clones here, not all; method: immunoSEQ multiplex PCR. The sample yields under 130,000 clones, 55% seen once. This receptor was identified in a human donor in good health. Material for sequencing was CD4+ T cells sorted from blood.

The CDR3, as DNA: TGTGCCAGTAGTATAGGGACAGGCGTCTACAATGAGCAGTTCTTC. Residues: CASSIGTGVYNEQFF. The chain carries TRBV19 and TRBJ2-1; TRBD1 matches 7 bases. Trimming removed 1 base from V and 3 bases from J; junction bases left unmatched: 3. The germline V gene encodes CDR1 LNHDA and CDR2 SQIVND (reference sequence). This CDR3 comprises 15 residues.